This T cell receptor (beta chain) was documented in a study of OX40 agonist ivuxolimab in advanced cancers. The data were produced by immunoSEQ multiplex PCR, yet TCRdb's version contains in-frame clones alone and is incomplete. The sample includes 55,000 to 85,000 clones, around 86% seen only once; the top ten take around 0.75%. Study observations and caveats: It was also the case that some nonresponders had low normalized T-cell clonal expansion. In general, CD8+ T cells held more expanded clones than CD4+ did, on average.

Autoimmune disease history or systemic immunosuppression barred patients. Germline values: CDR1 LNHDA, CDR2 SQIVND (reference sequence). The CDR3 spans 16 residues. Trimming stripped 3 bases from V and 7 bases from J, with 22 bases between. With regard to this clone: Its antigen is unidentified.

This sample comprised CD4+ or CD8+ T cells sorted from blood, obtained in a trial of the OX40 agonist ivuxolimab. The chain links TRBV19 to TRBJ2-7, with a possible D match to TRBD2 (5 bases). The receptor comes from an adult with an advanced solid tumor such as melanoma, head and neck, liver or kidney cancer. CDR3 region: CASSIRAAPSFREQYF. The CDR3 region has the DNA TGTGCCAGTAGTATTCGGGCCGCTCCTAGCTTTCGGGAGCAGTACTTC.